Presented here are 23 T cell receptor beta chains from one specimen sequenced in a study of cytotoxic CD8 clonotypes in ibrutinib-treated CLL. Sequenced by immunoSEQ multiplex PCR; TCRdb stores in-frame clones only, minus some. Of fewer than 400,000 clones listed, roughly 70% were seen once; the top ten hold 5% to 6.5%. The sample consisted of PBMCs, taken after 36 months of ibrutinib treatment. These TCRs come from a human donor with chronic lymphocytic leukemia.

The J gene is TRBJ1-2, the V gene TRBV2; unclear D gene. The CDR3 totals 14 residues. In germline, CDR1 is SNHLY, CDR2 FYNNEI. The ends were cut back, 3 bases at V and 4 bases at J, with 12 bases in the middle. The CDR3 is CASSDPTRAYGYTF. The CDR3 nucleotides read TGTGCCAGCAGTGACCCGACCAGAGCCTATGGCTACACCTTC.

This sequence joins TRBV5-1 and TRBJ1-2; TRBD1 matches 7 bases. The CDR3 totals 14 residues. The J segment lost 4 bases and the V segment lost 4 bases, leaving 7 bases of the junction unmatched. The germline gives CDR1 SGHRS, CDR2 YFSETQ. The CDR3: CASSTVGQSYGYTF. The CDR3 DNA reads TGCGCCAGCAGCACGGTGGGACAGAGCTATGGCTACACCTTC.

Only one count was recorded for this clone. This CDR3 is CSVEVREGKTQYF. In DNA, the CDR3 is TGCAGCGTTGAAGTAAGGGAGGGAAAGACCCAGTACTTC. The V and J genes are TRBV29-1 and TRBJ2-5, with TRBD2 matching over 7 bases. Germline V CDR1 and CDR2: SQVTM, ANQGSEA. The CDR3 spans 13 residues. V gave up 1 base and J gave up 6 bases; unmatched junction bases: 5.

The J gene is TRBJ2-2, the V gene TRBV7-3, with TRBD2 matching over 8 bases. This CDR3 has 14 residues. Trimming took 5 bases from V and 5 from J; bases not matched to a gene: 4. Germline V gene sequence: CDR1 SGHTA, CDR2 FQGTGA. The CDR3 loop is CASSQSGSTGELFF. CDR3 DNA: TGTGCCAGCAGCCAAAGCGGGAGTACCGGGGAGCTGTTTTTT.

The chain joins TRBV28 to TRBJ1-5; TRBD1 might be the D (6 bases). The CDR3 runs 15 residues. Per the germline V gene, CDR1 is MDHEN and CDR2 is SYDVKM. Trimming removed 1 base at V and 3 bases at J, with 10 bases between. CDR3 protein: CASSLSSGVNQPQHF. The CDR3 DNA reads TGTGCCAGCAGTTTATCTTCAGGGGTCAATCAGCCCCAGCATTTT.

The chain combines TRBV5-5 with TRBJ2-5; D gene uncertain. In germline, CDR1 is SGHKS, CDR2 YYEKEE (reference sequence). With 5 bases removed from V and 4 bases from J, the gap between germline ends came to 12 bases. The CDR3 length is 13 residues. The CDR3 is CASRVSAAETQYF. The CDR3 nucleotides are TGTGCCAGCAGAGTCTCGGCGGCAGAGACCCAGTACTTC.

This clone came up a few times. J is TRBJ2-7 and V is TRBV7-9, with TRBD1 as a possible D gene (5 bases). The CDR3 covers 15 residues. Germline values: CDR1 SEHNR, CDR2 FQNEAQ (reference sequence). Between the trimmed V and J ends, which lost 4 bases and 2 bases, there was a span of 15 bases. CDR3 nucleotide sequence: TGTGCCAGCAGCTGGCCAGGGCCCCTAACCTACGAGCAGTACTTC. This encodes CASSWPGPLTYEQYF.

This rearrangement joins TRBV29-1 to TRBJ2-1; the match to TRBD1 covers 10 bases. V shed 1 base and J 3 bases; nucleotides not matched to a gene: 0. The germline V gene has CDR1 SQVTM and CDR2 ANQGSEA. The CDR3 has 14 residues. The CDR3 DNA reads TGCAGCGTTGAAGGGGACAGGGGCTACAATGAGCAGTTCTTC. This sequence encodes CSVEGDRGYNEQFF.

The chain uses TRBV10-3 and TRBJ1-1; D is ambiguous. Germline V CDR1 and CDR2: ENHRY, SYGVKD. This CDR3 region has 11 residues. Trimming took off 7 bases at V and 0 bases at J, with 3 bases between the two ends. The CDR3 nucleotides read TGTGCCATCAAGATGAACACTGAAGCTTTCTTT. Translated: CAIKMNTEAFF.

This clone occurred once. J is TRBJ2-7 and V is TRBV10-3; D not resolved. From germline, CDR1 is ENHRY and CDR2 SYGVKD. The CDR3 runs 13 residues. V shed 2 bases and J shed 4 bases, with 9 bases lying between them. CDR3 coding DNA: TGTGCCATCAGTGAGGGGCGGATTTACGAGCAGTACTTC. This codes for CAISEGRIYEQYF.

This sequence joins TRBV6-1 and TRBJ2-5; TRBD1 aligns across 10 bases. The V and J ends lost 7 bases and 5 bases, in that order; junction bases with no gene match: 10. The CDR3 sequence is 15 residues long. The germline V gene encodes CDR1 MNHNS and CDR2 SASEGT. The CDR3 spells CASTPGQGLRETQYF. The CDR3 nucleotides read TGTGCCAGCACCCCGGGACAGGGGCTGCGGGAGACCCAGTACTTC.

This sequence joins TRBV7-2 and TRBJ1-2, with unresolved D. This CDR3 comprises 12 residues. Germline values: CDR1 SGHTA, CDR2 FQGNSA. Trimming took off 5 bases at V and 3 bases at J, with 7 bases between the two ends. DNA of the CDR3: TGTGCCAGCAGCCCTAAACACTATGGCTACACCTTC. It encodes CASSPKHYGYTF.

This clone occurred a few times. The chain's CDR3 is CASSEQAWGGYTF. The CDR3 DNA follows: TGTGCCAGCAGTGAACAGGCTTGGGGGGGCTACACCTTC. The J gene is TRBJ1-2, the V gene TRBV6-1, with D tentatively TRBD1 (5 bases). The CDR3 covers 13 residues. The V end was cut by 2 bases, the J end by 8 bases, with 12 bases between. The germline gives CDR1 MNHNS, CDR2 SASEGT.

This rearrangement joins TRBV18 to TRBJ2-1; D gene uncertain. Germline values: CDR1 KGHSH, CDR2 LQKENI. V was trimmed by 3 bases and J by 5 bases, leaving 8 bases between them. This CDR3 has 13 residues. The CDR3: CASSPNSHNEQFF. The CDR3 coding sequence is TGTGCCAGCTCACCGAACAGCCACAATGAGCAGTTCTTC.

The rearrangement links TRBV18 to TRBJ2-3, with D unclear. Germline lookup yields CDR1 KGHSH and CDR2 LQKENI. Trimming cost V 3 bases and J 4 bases, with 20 bases left between them. CDR3 length: 17 residues. The CDR3 here is CASSPSLSTLISDTQYF. Written as DNA, the CDR3 is TGTGCCAGCTCACCGAGTCTGTCTACTCTAATCTCAGATACGCAGTATTTT.

In DNA form, the CDR3 reads TGTGCCAGCAGCTTTAACAGGAACACTGAAGCTTTCTTT. This sequence encodes CASSFNRNTEAFF. The chain couples TRBV7-6 to TRBJ1-1; D gene unclear. The CDR3 has 13 amino acids. Germline assignment: CDR1 SGHVS and CDR2 FNYEAQ. V was clipped by 3 bases and J by 1 base, with 6 bases between them.

Only one count was recorded for this clone. V is TRBV2 and J is TRBJ2-3; TRBD2 might be the D (5 bases). In germline, CDR1 is SNHLY, CDR2 FYNNEI. This CDR3 is built from 14 residues. Trimming shortened V by 3 bases and J by 4 bases, and 11 bases separated the two germline ends. CDR3 sequence: CASSDRRAADTQYF. The CDR3 DNA reads TGTGCCAGCAGTGACCGAAGAGCGGCAGATACGCAGTATTTT.

This chain uses TRBV18 with TRBJ2-2; D possibly corresponds to TRBD1 (6 bases). The CDR3 contains 13 residues. Germline CDR1 is KGHSH and CDR2 is LQKENI. Trimming removed 5 bases from V and 6 bases from J, with 10 bases in between. In DNA form, the CDR3 reads TGTGCCAGCTCAGTTAACAGGGCCGGGGAGCTGTTTTTT. The encoded protein is CASSVNRAGELFF. The whole variable domain, filled in from reference TRBV18 and TRBJ2-2, reads NAGVMQNPRHLVRRRGQEARLRCSPMKGHSHVYWYRQLPEEGLKFMVYLQKENIIDESGMPKERFSAEFPKEGPSILRIQQVVRGDSAAYFCASSVNRAGELFFGEGSRLTVL.

Here the CDR3 DNA reads TGTGCCAGCAGTTTACCCAGGGGGCTGAATCAGCCCCAGCATTTT. It is translated as CASSLPRGLNQPQHF. The chain is built from TRBV28 and TRBJ1-5; TRBD1 aligns across 8 bases. Per the germline V gene, CDR1 is MDHEN and CDR2 is SYDVKM. The CDR3 sequence is 15 residues long. Trimming at V came to 2 bases and at J to 4 bases, leaving 4 bases not matched to a gene.

The V call is TRBV4-3, the J call TRBJ2-5, with D unclear. Germline CDR1 reads LGHNA; CDR2 reads YSLEER. The CDR3 runs 13 residues. The ends were cut back, 4 bases at V and 5 bases at J, with 11 bases in the middle. In DNA form, the CDR3 reads TGCGCCAGCAGCCTTGGACCAAGGGAGACCCAGTACTTC. Translated: CASSLGPRETQYF.

This chain joins TRBV7-8 and TRBJ2-7, with D perhaps being TRBD1 or TRBD2 (5 bases each). There are 12 residues in the CDR3. Germline V lookup: CDR1 SGHVS, CDR2 FQNEAQ. Trimming took 8 bases from V and 2 from J, leaving 10 bases between them. The CDR3 spells CASGRGPYEQYF. The CDR3 nucleotides read TGTGCCAGCGGACGGGGCCCCTACGAGCAGTACTTC.

This chain connects TRBV7-9 to TRBJ2-7; 7 bases map to TRBD2. The germline V gene encodes CDR1 SEHNR and CDR2 FQNEAQ (reference sequence). Losses at the gene ends were 6 bases for V and 6 bases for J; bases not matched to a gene: 5. This CDR3 has 12 amino acids. The CDR3 loop is CASRAREGEQYF. The DNA for the CDR3 is TGTGCCAGCAGAGCCAGGGAGGGCGAGCAGTACTTC.

The V gene is TRBV13, the J gene TRBJ2-2; no firm D call. Trimming cost V 5 bases and J 1 base, with 2 bases left between them. The CDR3 extends over 12 amino acids. Germline CDR1 and CDR2: PRHDT and FYEKMQ (reference sequence). The CDR3 here is CASSRNTGELFF. The CDR3 DNA follows: TGTGCCAGCAGCCGGAACACCGGGGAGCTGTTTTTT. The complete variable domain, with remaining parts taken from reference TRBV13 and TRBJ2-2, reads AAGVIQSPRHLIKEKRETATLKCYPIPRHDTVYWYQQGPGQDPQFLISFYEKMQSDKGSIPDRFSAQQFSDYHSELNMSSLELGDSALYFCASSRNTGELFFGEGSRLTVL.